The clone carrying this T cell receptor beta chain was observed once. The data belong to a study of OX40 agonist ivuxolimab in advanced cancers. In germline, CDR1 is LGHNT, CDR2 FRNRAP. There are 16 residues in the CDR3. V lost 0 bases and J lost 0, with 12 bases in between. TCRdb's table, derived via immunoSEQ multiplex PCR, lists solely in-frame clones and lacks some. The data contain roughly 43,000 clones, 88% of them seen just once; the ten biggest clones take up approximately 50%. The chain carries TRBV12-5 and TRBJ2-7, with D unclear. The material was CD4+ or CD8+ T cells sorted from blood, obtained in a trial of the OX40 agonist ivuxolimab. This receptor was obtained from an adult with an advanced solid tumor such as melanoma, head and neck, liver or kidney cancer. The CDR3 coding sequence is TGTGCTAGTGGTTTGGTACGTGGCGTAGTCTCCTACGAGCAGTACTTC. It is translated as CASGLVRGVVSYEQYF.